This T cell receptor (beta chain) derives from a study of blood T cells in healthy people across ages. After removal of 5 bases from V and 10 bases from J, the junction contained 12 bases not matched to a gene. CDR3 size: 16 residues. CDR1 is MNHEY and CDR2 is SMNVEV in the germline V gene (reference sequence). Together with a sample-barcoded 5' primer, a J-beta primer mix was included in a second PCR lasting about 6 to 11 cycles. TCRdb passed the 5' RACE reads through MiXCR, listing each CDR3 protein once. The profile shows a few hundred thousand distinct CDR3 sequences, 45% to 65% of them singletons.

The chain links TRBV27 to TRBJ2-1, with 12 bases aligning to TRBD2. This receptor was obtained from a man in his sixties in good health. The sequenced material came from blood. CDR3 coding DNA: TGTGCCAGCAGTCCTCCGGGACTAGCGGGTCTTGGGGAGCAGTTCTTC. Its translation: CASSPPGLAGLGEQFF.